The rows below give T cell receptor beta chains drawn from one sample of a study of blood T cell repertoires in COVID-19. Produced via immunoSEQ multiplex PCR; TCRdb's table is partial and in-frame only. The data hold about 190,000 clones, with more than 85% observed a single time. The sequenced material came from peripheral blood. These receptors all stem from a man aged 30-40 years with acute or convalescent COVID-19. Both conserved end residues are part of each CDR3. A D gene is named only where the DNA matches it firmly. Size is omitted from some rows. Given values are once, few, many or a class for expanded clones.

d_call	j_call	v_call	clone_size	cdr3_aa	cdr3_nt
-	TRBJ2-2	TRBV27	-	CASSHSGLTNTGELFF	TGTGCCAGCAGCCACTCGGGACTTACGAACACCGGGGAGCTGTTTTTT
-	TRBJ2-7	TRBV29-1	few	CSVWERTYEQYF	TGCAGCGTTTGGGAGCGGACCTACGAGCAGTACTTC
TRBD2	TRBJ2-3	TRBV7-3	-	CASSLVAGATDTQYF	TGTGCCAGCAGCTTAGTAGCGGGAGCCACAGATACGCAGTATTTT
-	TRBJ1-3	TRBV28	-	CASSELSGNTIYF	TGTGCCAGCAGTGAGTTATCTGGAAACACCATATATTTT
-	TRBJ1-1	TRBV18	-	CASSATGWSTEAFF	TGTGCCAGCTCGGCCACAGGGTGGAGCACTGAAGCTTTCTTT
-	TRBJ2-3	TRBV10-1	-	CASSKRHGSTDTQYF	TGCGCCAGCAGTAAGAGACACGGAAGCACAGATACGCAGTATTTT
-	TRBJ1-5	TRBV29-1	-	CSVMGGKNQPQHF	TGCAGCGTAATGGGGGGAAAGAATCAGCCCCAGCATTTT
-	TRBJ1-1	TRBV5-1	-	CASSFQGQTEAFF	TGCGCCAGCAGCTTTCAGGGGCAGACTGAAGCTTTCTTT
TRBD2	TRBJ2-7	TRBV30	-	CASRYKRGPYYEQYF	TGTGCCTCCAGATACAAGCGGGGGCCCTACTACGAGCAGTACTTC
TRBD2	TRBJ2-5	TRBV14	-	CASSQERLAGGTQYF	TGTGCCAGCAGCCAAGAGAGGCTAGCGGGAGGGACCCAGTACTTC
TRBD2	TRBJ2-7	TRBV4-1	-	CASSRQGLADYEQYF	TGCGCCAGCAGCCGGCAGGGACTAGCGGACTACGAGCAGTACTTC
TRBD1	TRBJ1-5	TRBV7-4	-	CASIDNRGRVNQPQHF	TGTGCCAGCATCGACAACAGGGGAAGGGTCAATCAGCCCCAGCATTTT
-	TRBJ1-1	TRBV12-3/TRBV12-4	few	CASSSTVNTEAFF	TGTGCCAGCAGTTCCACAGTGAACACTGAAGCTTTCTTT
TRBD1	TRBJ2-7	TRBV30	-	CAWRGQGSAEQYF	TGTGCCTGGAGGGGACAGGGTTCTGCCGAGCAGTACTTC
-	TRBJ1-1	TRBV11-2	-	CAGGIDLNTEAFF	TGTGCCGGTGGAATAGACTTGAACACTGAAGCTTTCTTT
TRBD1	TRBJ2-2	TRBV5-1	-	CASSSRTGRTGELFF	TGCGCCAGCAGCTCCCGGACAGGGAGAACCGGGGAGCTGTTTTTT
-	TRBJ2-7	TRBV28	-	CASSLSSYEQYF	TGTGCCAGCAGTTTATCGTCCTACGAGCAGTACTTC
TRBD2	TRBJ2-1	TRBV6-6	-	CASIGTGTSDYNEQFF	TGTGCCAGCATCGGGACCGGGACTAGCGACTACAATGAGCAGTTCTTC
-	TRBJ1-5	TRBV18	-	CASSPLPGGDQPQHF	TGTGCCAGCTCACCCCTACCGGGGGGCGATCAGCCCCAGCATTTT
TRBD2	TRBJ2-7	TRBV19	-	CASSYRGGPMYEQYF	TGTGCCAGTAGTTACCGCGGGGGGCCTATGTACGAGCAGTACTTC
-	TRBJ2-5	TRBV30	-	CAWSVHGTSQETQYF	TGTGCCTGGAGTGTACACGGTACTAGCCAGGAGACCCAGTACTTC
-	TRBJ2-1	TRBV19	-	CASSYLSQSNNEQFF	TGTGCCAGTAGTTACCTTAGCCAGTCGAACAATGAGCAGTTCTTC
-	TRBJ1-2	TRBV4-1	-	CARPSGRSYGYTF	TGCGCCCGCCCCAGTGGGAGGAGCTATGGCTACACCTTC
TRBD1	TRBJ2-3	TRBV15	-	CATSLDRGQEDTQYF	TGTGCCACCAGTTTGGACAGGGGGCAGGAAGATACGCAGTATTTT